This T cell receptor (beta chain) stems from a study of T cells after yellow fever vaccination. TCRdb processed the 5' RACE reads anew with MiXCR; each CDR3 protein has one entry. The sample carries over 35,000 distinct CDR3 sequences, around 6.4% recorded once. At least ten counts were recorded for this clonotype. Whole-study findings and limits: It was a weaker secondary response, yet one that peaked faster, at day 5 versus 15. Abundant clonotypes from the bulk population could get into FACS-sorted repertoires as contaminants. Most primary-vaccination clones recurred post-booster (roughly 96% CD4, around 90% CD8). Almost all vaccine-responding clonotypes escaped detection in sorted memory subsets on day 0.

The V gene lost 5 bases and the J gene lost 4 bases, with 14 bases spanning the gap. The CDR3 is 14 residues long. Germline V gene lookup returns CDR1 SEHNR and CDR2 FQNEAQ (reference sequence). This rearrangement joins TRBV7-9 to TRBJ2-5; D ambiguous. The sequence derives from a man aged 30-40 years who received the YFV17D yellow fever vaccine. This specimen was PBMCs, either bulk or a sorted T-cell subset (CD4+, CD8+, memory, or dextramer-sorted; not recorded which), taken 45 days after the yellow fever booster vaccination. The CDR3 loop is CASSPDGEGETQYF. CDR3 bases: TGTGCCAGCAGCCCTGACGGAGAAGGAGAGACCCAGTACTTC.